The clone carrying this T cell receptor beta chain showed up many times. Its antigen is as yet unknown. The ends were cut back, 3 bases at V and 0 bases at J, with 5 bases in the middle. CDR1 SEHNR and CDR2 FQNEAQ come from the germline V gene (reference sequence). CDR3 size: 14 residues. This sample stems from a study of T-cell reconstitution after alpha-beta-depleted transplantation in children. General observations from the study: Recipient T cells and thymic progenitors that survived gave rise to the high TCRbeta diversity observed at day 60 in some patients. Alpha-beta T cells present about two months after transplant were reported to originate from several hundred expanded graft clones. One year post-transplant, T-cell counts and diversity were largely derived from T cells produced anew.

Construction of the TCRbeta library involved unique molecular identifiers. TCRdb analysed the PCR reads with MiXCR anew, one entry per CDR3 protein. Of roughly 670,000 distinct CDR3 sequences listed, approximately 14% are singletons. The TCR originated in a girl aged 2 to 10 with congenital amegakaryocytic thrombocytopenia, due to receive a stem cell transplant. The J gene is TRBJ2-2, the V gene TRBV7-9; no clear D gene. Sequenced material: PBMCs, taken before TCRalphabeta/CD19-depleted stem cell transplant. This CDR3 is CASSLTTNTGELFF. Written as DNA, the CDR3 is TGTGCCAGCAGCTTGACCACGAACACCGGGGAGCTGTTTTTT.